These 28 T cell receptor beta chains share one sample of origin, sequenced in a study of T cell repertoires in cytomegalovirus infection. One entry per CDR3 protein results from TCRdb running MiXCR on the reads. The sample shows about 460,000 distinct CDR3 sequences, about 11% of them seen only once. Sequencing was performed on PBMCs. The receptors shown here come from a human donor in good health (CMV status not recorded). Some clones in this sample may be carry-over from other donors' samples.

This clonotype was seen at least ten times. The J gene is TRBJ1-2, the V gene TRBV7-2; D might be TRBD1 (5 bases). CDR1 and CDR2 (germline): SGHTA, FQGNSA. V shed 6 bases and J shed 7 bases, with 21 bases lying between them. The CDR3 is made up of 15 amino acids. In nucleotides, the CDR3 is TGTGCCAGCAGTACCGCCGGACATCTCCTCGTTGGCTACACCTTC. This codes for CASSTAGHLLVGYTF.

On this clonotype: At one of its ends the junction is not consistent with the germline gene, which may arise from a read error. This rearrangement joins TRBV4-1 to TRBJ2-5, with 7 nucleotides matching TRBD2. CDR3 length equals 12 residues. CDR1 and CDR2 (germline): MGHRA, YSYEKL. The CDR3 reads CAGGGGAETQYF. CDR3 DNA: TGTGCCGGTGGGGGGGGAGCAGAGACCCAGTACTTC.

This clonotype was recorded many times. The chain carries TRBV5-1 and TRBJ2-5, with 10 bases identical to TRBD2. CDR1 SGHRS and CDR2 YFSETQ come from the germline V gene. CDR3 length equals 18 residues. Unmatched junction bases numbered 9, after V lost 0 bases and J lost 1 base. CDR3 protein: CASSLGASGGPSQETQYF. CDR3 sequence (DNA): TGCGCCAGCAGCTTGGGGGCTAGCGGGGGCCCCTCCCAAGAGACCCAGTACTTC.

This clonotype was recorded many times. CDR3 sequence reads: CATNRGPTARPEKLFF. Written as DNA, the CDR3 is TGTGCCACCAACCGGGGGCCGACAGCCCGTCCGGAAAAACTGTTTTTT. The genes are TRBV6-1 and TRBJ1-4; weak D call: TRBD1 (6 bases). Germline CDR1 reads MNHNS; CDR2 reads SASEGT. This CDR3 spans 16 amino acids. With 10 bases removed from V and 8 bases from J, the gap between germline ends came to 26 bases.

This clonotype has at least ten counts. The gene calls are TRBV2 and TRBJ1-5; 9 bases map to TRBD1. CDR3 length: 15 residues. V lost 4 bases and J lost 7; bases outside the gene matches: 8. Germline V gene data show CDR1 as SNHLY and CDR2 as FYNNEI. Here the CDR3 DNA reads TGTGCCAGCAGTGGTACAGGGGGCGCTGAGCAGCCCCAGCATTTT. Translating gives CASSGTGGAEQPQHF.

This clonotype was picked up a small number of times. The chain is built from TRBV6-5 and TRBJ2-1; TRBD2 might be the D (5 bases). CDR1 and CDR2 from the germline V gene are MNHEY and SVGAGI. The V and J ends lost 0 bases and 8 bases respectively, with 17 bases between them. This CDR3 spans 16 amino acids. CDR3 residues: CASSYSRSGKSDEQFF. The DNA of the CDR3 is TGTGCCAGCAGTTACTCGCGGTCGGGGAAGAGCGATGAGCAGTTCTTC.

This clonotype appeared many times. The V call is TRBV19, the J call TRBJ1-1; D remains unclear. Between the trimmed V and J ends, which lost 3 bases and 0 bases, there was a span of 11 bases. CDR3 length: 15 residues. Germline CDR1 LNHDA, CDR2 SQIVND (reference sequence). CDR3 sequence reads: CASSIRAGMNTEAFF. DNA for the CDR3: TGTGCCAGTAGTATTCGGGCAGGCATGAACACTGAAGCTTTCTTT.

The chain combines TRBV20-1 with TRBJ1-2, with 10 positions matching TRBD1. The V segment lost 5 bases and the J segment 5 bases; nucleotides outside the gene matches: 14. This CDR3 region has 16 residues. Germline values: CDR1 DFQATT, CDR2 SNEGSKA (reference sequence). CDR3 sequence reads: CSAADRGRTGGYGYTF. CDR3 coding DNA: TGCAGTGCTGCCGACAGGGGGCGAACAGGGGGTTATGGCTACACCTTC.

This clonotype was seen ten or more times. V usage is TRBV7-9 and J usage is TRBJ2-1, with 13 positions matching TRBD2. Per germline, CDR1 SEHNR and CDR2 FQNEAQ (reference sequence). This CDR3 spans 18 amino acids. Trimming removed 1 base from V and 1 base from J; junction bases left unmatched: 4. Written as DNA, the CDR3 is TGTGCCAGCAGCTTAGGGACTAGCGGGAGTGTATCCTACAATGAGCAGTTCTTC. Translated: CASSLGTSGSVSYNEQFF.

This clonotype was recorded many times. The junction departs from the called germline gene at one end, perhaps through a read error. The CDR3 spells CASSYGQGIGTGELFF. For the CDR3, the DNA is TGTGCTAGCAGCTACGGACAGGGGATCGGCACCGGGGAGCTGTTTTTT. The chain employs TRBV7-6 and TRBJ2-2, with 9 bases lining up with TRBD1. The CDR3 contains 16 residues. The germline CDR1 and CDR2 sequences are SGHVS and FNYEAQ.

The chain is built from TRBV20-1 and TRBJ2-6, with 8 nucleotides matching TRBD1. J lost 0 bases, V lost 5 bases, and 6 bases had no gene match. The CDR3 runs 16 residues. CDR1 and CDR2 (germline): DFQATT, SNEGSKA (reference sequence). The CDR3 loop reads CSAGGQASSGANVLTF. For the CDR3, the DNA is TGCAGTGCTGGGGGACAGGCCAGCTCTGGGGCCAACGTCCTGACTTTC.

The table lists this clonotype with many counts. V and J are TRBV12-3 or TRBV12-4 and TRBJ2-1; D ambiguous. This CDR3 comprises 14 residues. Trimming shortened V by 6 bases and J by 4 bases, and 13 bases separated the two germline ends. CDR3 loop: CASSLSRTYNEQFF. CDR3 DNA sequence: TGTGCCAGCAGCCTGAGTCGTACTTACAATGAGCAGTTCTTC.

The rearrangement uses TRBV20-1 and TRBJ1-4; D is uncertain. Germline CDR1 is DFQATT and CDR2 is SNEGSKA (reference sequence). V dropped 2 bases and J dropped 8 bases, with 15 bases sitting between them. This CDR3 has 14 residues. The CDR3 coding sequence is TGCAGTGCTAGACGACTTATGCAAGGCGAAAAACTGTTTTTT. It codes for CSARRLMQGEKLFF.

This clonotype was found many times. The rearrangement uses TRBV11-1 and TRBJ2-7; D perhaps matches TRBD2 (6 bases). This CDR3 spans 16 amino acids. Deletions cut 2 bases from V and 3 bases from J, with 17 bases between. Germline assignment: CDR1 SGHAT and CDR2 FQDESV (reference sequence). The CDR3 spells CASSLSAVAAGYEQYF. DNA for the CDR3: TGTGCCAGCAGCTTATCGGCAGTAGCGGCTGGCTACGAGCAGTACTTC.

The V call is TRBV20-1, the J call TRBJ1-1; D not certain. The CDR3 loop spans 13 amino acids. Trimming took off 6 bases at V and 1 base at J, with 12 bases between the two ends. Germline assignment: CDR1 DFQATT and CDR2 SNEGSKA (reference sequence). The chain's CDR3 is CSAPDGPNTEAFF. The CDR3 region has the DNA TGCAGTGCCCCGGACGGACCGAACACTGAAGCTTTCTTT.

In this sample, this clonotype turned up many times. CDR3: CASSAGQHPEKLFF. The CDR3 bases are TGTGCCAGCAGCGCGGGACAGCACCCTGAAAAACTGTTTTTT. The chain links TRBV7-9 to TRBJ1-4; TRBD1 agrees at 7 bases. There are 14 residues in the CDR3. The V segment lost 5 bases and the J segment 7 bases; nucleotides outside the gene matches: 7. Germline loops: CDR1 SEHNR, CDR2 FQNEAQ (reference sequence). Full variable domain (remainder filled in from reference TRBV7-9 and TRBJ1-4): DTGVSQNPRHKITKRGQNVTFRCDPISEHNRLYWYRQTLGQGPEFLTYFQNEAQLEKSRLLSDRFSAERPKGSFSTLEIQRTEQGDSAMYLCASSAGQHPEKLFFGSGTQLSVL.

This clonotype was seen at least ten times. The genes are TRBV7-6 and TRBJ2-1; possibly TRBD1 for D (6 bases). The length of the CDR3 is 13 residues. Trimming took 4 bases from V and 11 from J, leaving 15 bases between them. CDR1 is SGHVS, CDR2 FNYEAQ, per germline. The CDR3 loop is CASSSGAGWKQFF. Here the CDR3 DNA reads TGTGCCAGCAGCTCAGGGGCGGGTTGGAAGCAGTTCTTC.

Concerning this clonotype itself: A much larger clone sits a single nucleotide away, making a read error possible. The V and J genes are TRBV24-1 and TRBJ2-1; D may match TRBD1 or TRBD2 (5 bases each). The CDR3 length is 16 residues. Looked up from germline, CDR1 is KGHDR and CDR2 is SFDVKD. CDR3 amino acids: CGTSDHRGATYNEQFF. The CDR3 DNA is TGTGGCACCAGTGACCACCGAGGGGCGACCTACAATGAGCAGTTCTTC.

This clonotype has only a few counts. The chain links TRBV5-1 to TRBJ1-2; the match to TRBD1 covers 8 bases. The CDR3 runs to 14 residues. Looked up from germline, CDR1 is SGHRS and CDR2 is YFSETQ. Trimming cost V 2 bases and J 3 bases; bases outside gene matches: 3. Written as DNA, the CDR3 is TGCGCCAGCAGCTTCCGGGACAGGTACTATGGCTACACCTTC. Translation: CASSFRDRYYGYTF.

The chain couples TRBV6-5 to TRBJ1-4, with D uncertain. Trimming left V 4 bases short and J 3 bases short, with 9 bases between. The CDR3 extends over 14 amino acids. Per germline, CDR1 MNHEY and CDR2 SVGAGI. Here the CDR3 DNA reads TGTGCCAGCAGTTTAGGGTTCTCTAATGAAAAACTGTTTTTT. Translating it yields CASSLGFSNEKLFF.

Ten or more counts support this clonotype. The gene calls are TRBV12-3 or TRBV12-4 and TRBJ1-1; the D is unclear. The CDR3 loop spans 17 amino acids. The germline V and J ends were trimmed by 6 bases and 0 bases, with 20 bases remaining between them. CDR3 nucleotide sequence: TGTGCCAGCAGCCCTACCCCCCGTGAGACACTGAACACTGAAGCTTTCTTT. It is translated as CASSPTPRETLNTEAFF.

This clonotype was seen many times. This chain links TRBV11-2 with TRBJ2-1, with 8 bases lining up with TRBD2. Germline loops: CDR1 SGHAT, CDR2 FQNNGV. CDR3 length: 14 amino acids. V shed 5 bases and J 5 bases; nucleotides not matched to a gene: 5. CDR3 loop: CASSPFSGDNEQFF. The CDR3 DNA sequence: TGTGCCAGCAGCCCATTTAGCGGGGACAATGAGCAGTTCTTC.

This clonotype was seen repeatedly, ten times or more. The CDR3 reads CASSSDGNTEAFF. DNA for the CDR3: TGTGCCAGCAGTTCTGACGGTAACACTGAAGCTTTCTTT. The V call is TRBV7-9, the J call TRBJ1-1; unclear D gene. Germline V gene sequence: CDR1 SEHNR, CDR2 FQNEAQ (reference sequence). CDR3 size: 13 residues. The V end was cut by 6 bases, the J end by 2 bases, with 10 bases between.

The rearrangement uses TRBV5-5 and TRBJ2-4; either TRBD1 or TRBD2 may fit D (7 bases each). V was shortened by 2 bases and J by 11 bases, with 14 bases between the two germline ends. The CDR3 runs to 13 residues. Germline V CDR1 and CDR2: SGHKS, YYEKEE (reference sequence). CDR3 loop: CASSFGQGGLQYF. In nucleotides, the CDR3 is TGTGCCAGCAGCTTTGGCCAGGGGGGGCTTCAGTACTTC.

V and J are TRBV20-1 and TRBJ2-7; 11 bases are shared with TRBD1. Germline values: CDR1 DFQATT, CDR2 SNEGSKA (reference sequence). CDR3 size: 13 residues. With 4 bases clipped from V and 10 bases from J, the junction kept 9 bases outside the gene matches. CDR3: CSATGTGGIHQYF. The CDR3 DNA follows: TGCAGTGCTACCGGGACAGGGGGTATTCACCAGTACTTC.

The chain couples TRBV19 to TRBJ1-1; 7 positions agree with TRBD1. V shed 6 bases, J shed 4 bases, and the junction held 8 bases outside the gene matches. Germline CDR1 is LNHDA and CDR2 is SQIVND (reference sequence). The CDR3 has 14 residues. DNA of the CDR3: TGTGCCAGTAGCCTTGACAGGGAGATCACTGAAGCTTTCTTT. As protein: CASSLDREITEAFF. The full variable domain, its missing parts supplied by reference TRBV19 and TRBJ1-1, is DGGITQSPKYLFRKEGQNVTLSCEQNLNHDAMYWYRQDPGQGLRLIYYSQIVNDFQKGDIAEGYSVSREKKESFPLTVTSAQKNPTAFYLCASSLDREITEAFFGQGTRLTVV.

This clonotype appeared many times. The J gene is TRBJ2-1, the V gene TRBV7-9; D is perhaps TRBD2 (6 bases). The CDR3 contains 11 residues. V lost 1 base and J 15 bases, leaving 10 bases between the germline ends. Germline V gene lookup returns CDR1 SEHNR and CDR2 FQNEAQ (reference sequence). CDR3 DNA: TGTGCCAGCAGCTTAGGGGGAGGAACGTTCTTC. It is translated as CASSLGGGTFF.

This clonotype appeared many times. V gene TRBV6-1 combines with J gene TRBJ2-1, with TRBD1 matching 8 bases. The CDR3 is 15 amino acids. Trimming at V came to 7 bases and at J to 3 bases, leaving 8 bases not matched to a gene. In germline, CDR1 is MNHNS, CDR2 SASEGT. CDR3 region: CASITQGGLYNEQFF. CDR3 DNA: TGTGCCAGCATTACACAGGGGGGCCTCTACAATGAGCAGTTCTTC.